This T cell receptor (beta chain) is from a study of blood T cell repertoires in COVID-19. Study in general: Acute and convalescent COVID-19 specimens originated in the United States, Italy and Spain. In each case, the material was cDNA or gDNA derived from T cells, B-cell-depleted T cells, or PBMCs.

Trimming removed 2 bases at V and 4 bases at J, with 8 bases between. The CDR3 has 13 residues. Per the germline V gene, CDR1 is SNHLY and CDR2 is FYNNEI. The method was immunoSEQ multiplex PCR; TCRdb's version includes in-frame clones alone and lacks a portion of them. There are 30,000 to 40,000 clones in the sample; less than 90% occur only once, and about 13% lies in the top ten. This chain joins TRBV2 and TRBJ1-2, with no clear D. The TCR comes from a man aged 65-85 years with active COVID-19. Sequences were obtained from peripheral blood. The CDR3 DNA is TGTGCCAGCAGTGAACCAGCGTTCTATGGCTACACCTTC. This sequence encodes CASSEPAFYGYTF. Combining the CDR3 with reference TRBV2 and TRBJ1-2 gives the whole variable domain EPEVTQTPSHQVTQMGQEVILRCVPISNHLYFYWYRQILGQKVEFLVSFYNNEISEKSEIFDDQFSVERPDGSNFTLKIRSTKLEDSAMYFCASSEPAFYGYTFGSGTRLTVV.